These 5 T cell receptor beta chains originate from one sample sequenced in a study of control samples from healthy donors and cancer patients. Here immunoSEQ multiplex PCR was the method, and the copy in TCRdb shows in-frame clones only, minus some. The sample lists some 78,000 clones, around nine tenths seen once, with about 7.4% in the top ten. The sequencing input was blood. The receptors derive from a woman between 55 and 75 years old in good health.

This sequence joins TRBV7-9 and TRBJ2-5; TRBD1 matches 9 bases. V lost 5 bases, J lost 5 bases, and 6 bases stayed unmatched. The germline V gene encodes CDR1 SEHNR and CDR2 FQNEAQ (reference sequence). This CDR3 has 14 amino acids. In DNA, the CDR3 is TGTGCCAGCAGCCGGGACAGGGTTTCGGAGACCCAGTACTTC. This encodes CASSRDRVSETQYF.

V is TRBV18 and J is TRBJ1-5, with D tentatively TRBD1 (6 bases). CDR1 is KGHSH, CDR2 LQKENI, per germline. V lost 5 bases and J 2 bases, leaving 13 bases between the germline ends. The CDR3 spans 15 residues. The CDR3 is CASSSQQGRNQPQHF. CDR3 DNA sequence: TGTGCCAGCTCATCGCAACAGGGACGCAATCAGCCCCAGCATTTT.

This clone has only a few counts. The CDR3: CASLGRGHYSNQPQHF. The DNA for the CDR3 is TGTGCCTCGCTGGGCAGGGGGCATTATAGCAATCAGCCCCAGCATTTT. V is TRBV6-4 and J is TRBJ1-5, with TRBD1 matching over 8 bases. The CDR3 length is 16 residues. The V gene end was trimmed by 11 bases and the J gene end by 0 bases; junction bases not matched to a gene: 12. The germline V gene has CDR1 MRHNA and CDR2 SNTAGT.

V and J are TRBV6-5 and TRBJ1-4; D ambiguous. The CDR3 spans 13 residues. The V gene lost 7 bases and the J gene lost 6 bases, with 12 bases spanning the gap. CDR1 MNHEY and CDR2 SVGAGI come from the germline V gene. The DNA of the CDR3 is TGTGCCAGCAAAATGGTATCCGATGAAAAACTGTTTTTT. Its protein product is CASKMVSDEKLFF.

The chain links TRBV2 to TRBJ1-4; D is uncertain. This CDR3 contains 18 residues. The germline CDR1 and CDR2 sequences are SNHLY and FYNNEI. V lost 6 bases, J lost 2 bases, and 22 bases lay in between. CDR3 nucleotide sequence: TGTGCCAGCAGGTGGAAGGATGTTAGTCGGAGGACTAATGAAAAACTGTTTTTT. It specifies CASRWKDVSRRTNEKLFF.